This record looks at one T cell receptor (beta chain) sequence and its context. Its specificity is unknown. Being one base from a much bigger clone, this may be a read error. The data are from a study of response to subunit inactivated influenza vaccine. TCRdb re-analysed the RT-PCR reads in MiXCR, keeping a single row per CDR3 protein. Of a few hundred thousand distinct CDR3 sequences in the sample, approximately 15% were seen once. Study-level points and caveats: Few new T cells, the authors suggested, are recruited by each seasonal influenza vaccination.

V was shortened by 7 bases and J by 0 bases, with 13 bases between the two germline ends. The CDR3 is made up of 15 amino acids. In germline, CDR1 is MNHNS, CDR2 SASEGT. The receptor was derived from a man in his fifties who received an inactivated influenza vaccine. Sequences were derived from PBMCs from blood, sampled less than 13 days after vaccination. V gene TRBV6-1 combines with J gene TRBJ1-5; no definite D call. The CDR3 DNA follows: TGTGCCAGCATTCCGACACTTAATAGCAATCAGCCCCAGCATTTT. This encodes CASIPTLNSNQPQHF.